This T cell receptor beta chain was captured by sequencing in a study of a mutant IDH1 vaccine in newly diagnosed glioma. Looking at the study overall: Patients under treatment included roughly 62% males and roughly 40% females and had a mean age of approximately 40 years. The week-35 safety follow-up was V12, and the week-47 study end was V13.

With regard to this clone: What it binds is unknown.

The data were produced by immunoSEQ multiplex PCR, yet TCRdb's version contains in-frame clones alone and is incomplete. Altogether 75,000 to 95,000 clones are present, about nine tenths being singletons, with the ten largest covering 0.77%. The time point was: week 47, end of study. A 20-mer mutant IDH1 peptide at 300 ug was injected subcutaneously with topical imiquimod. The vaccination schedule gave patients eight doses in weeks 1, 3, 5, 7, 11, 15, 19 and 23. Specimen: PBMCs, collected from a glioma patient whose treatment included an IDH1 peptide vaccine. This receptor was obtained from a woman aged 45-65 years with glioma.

CDR3 residues: CASSSPFGEQYF. The CDR3, as DNA: TGTGCCAGCAGTTCCCCGTTTGGCGAGCAGTACTTC. The V call is TRBV28, the J call TRBJ2-7; D gene ambiguous. The germline V gene has CDR1 MDHEN and CDR2 SYDVKM. CDR3 size: 12 residues. V lost 4 bases and J lost 6, with 10 bases in between.